The clone carrying this T cell receptor (beta chain) was counted many times. Its antigen remains unknown. The sample belongs to a study of CD8 T cells in ankylosing spondylitis. Each CDR3 protein is one row after TCRdb ran MiXCR on the 5' RACE reads. The sample carries 150,000 to 200,000 distinct CDR3 sequences, around a tenth recorded once. Study-level findings and limits: Peripheral blood held disease-linked clones only at relatively low frequency, and these were CD8+. The study looked at matched synovial fluid samples from ankylosing spondylitis patients. Disease-linked clones were reported to be significantly enriched there. Apparently characteristic of ankylosing spondylitis blood was a TCR beta motif (fewer than ten highly homologous variants).

The sample consisted of blood, either unsorted or a sorted T cell fraction (not recorded which). The clonotype originates from a male donor with ankylosing spondylitis or in good health (not recorded which).

The CDR3 DNA follows: TGTGCCAGCAGTACAGGGCCGGAAGCTTTCTTT. This encodes CASSTGPEAFF. V and J are TRBV5-6 and TRBJ1-1, with D perhaps TRBD1 (6 bases). This CDR3 contains 11 residues. V was cut by 5 bases and J by 8 bases, with 10 bases left in between. Germline CDR1 SGHDT, CDR2 YYEEEE.